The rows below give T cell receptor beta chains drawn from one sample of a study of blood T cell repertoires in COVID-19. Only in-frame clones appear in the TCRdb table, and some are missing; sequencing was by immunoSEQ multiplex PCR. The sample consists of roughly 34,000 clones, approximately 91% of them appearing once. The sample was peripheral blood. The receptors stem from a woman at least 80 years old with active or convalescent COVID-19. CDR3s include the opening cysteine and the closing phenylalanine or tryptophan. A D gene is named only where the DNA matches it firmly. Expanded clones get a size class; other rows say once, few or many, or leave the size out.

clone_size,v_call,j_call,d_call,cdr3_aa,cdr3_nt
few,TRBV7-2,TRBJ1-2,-,CASSLHRVAGYGYTF,TGTGCCAGCAGCTTACACAGGGTGGCTGGGTATGGCTACACCTTC
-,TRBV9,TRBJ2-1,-,CASSVAWSGTYNEQFF,TGTGCCAGCAGCGTAGCTTGGTCGGGGACCTACAATGAGCAGTTCTTC
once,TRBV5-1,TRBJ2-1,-,CASSGAGANEQFF,TGCGCCAGCAGCGGAGCAGGGGCGAATGAGCAGTTCTTC
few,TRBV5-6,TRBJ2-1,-,CASSPQTTYNEQFF,TGTGCCAGCAGCCCCCAGACAACCTACAATGAGCAGTTCTTC
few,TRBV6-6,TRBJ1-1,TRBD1,CASSYFAGTGGFEAFF,TGTGCCAGCAGTTACTTTGCCGGGACAGGGGGATTTGAAGCTTTCTTT
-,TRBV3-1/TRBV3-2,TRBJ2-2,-,CASSQAVGRSGTGELFF,TGTGCCAGCAGCCAAGCCGTTGGAAGGTCGGGTACCGGGGAGCTGTTTTTT
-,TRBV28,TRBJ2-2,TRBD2,CASRSGTSGGRTGELFF,TGTGCCAGCAGGAGCGGGACTAGCGGGGGGAGGACCGGGGAGCTGTTTTTT
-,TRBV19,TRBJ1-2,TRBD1,CASSPPPDRGLNGYTF,TGTGCCAGTAGCCCTCCACCGGACAGGGGGCTCAATGGCTACACCTTC
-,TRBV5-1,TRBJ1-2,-,CASSFSGDGYTF,TGCGCCAGCAGCTTTTCGGGGGACGGCTACACCTTC
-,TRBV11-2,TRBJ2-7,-,CASSFTGSRYEQYF,TGTGCCAGCAGCTTTACAGGCTCCCGCTACGAGCAGTACTTC
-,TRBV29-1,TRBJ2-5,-,CSVVRRGGETQYF,TGCAGCGTTGTCCGGCGGGGTGGGGAGACCCAGTACTTC
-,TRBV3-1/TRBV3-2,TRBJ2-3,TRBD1,CASSRGQATTTDTQYF,TGTGCCAGCAGCCGAGGACAGGCCACCACTACAGATACGCAGTATTTT
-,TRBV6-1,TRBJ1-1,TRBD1,CASSDRGRNTEAFF,TGTGCCAGCAGTGACAGGGGGCGGAACACTGAAGCTTTCTTT
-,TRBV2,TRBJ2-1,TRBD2,CASSGLSAGGLNEQFF,TGTGCCAGCAGTGGCCTCTCTGCGGGGGGGCTCAATGAGCAGTTCTTC
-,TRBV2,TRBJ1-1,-,CASISRRNTEAFF,TGTGCCAGCATCTCGAGGAGGAACACTGAAGCTTTCTTT
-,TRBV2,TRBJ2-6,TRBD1,CAKALQGVTSGANVLTF,TGTGCCAAAGCCCTCCAGGGGGTCACCTCTGGGGCCAACGTCCTGACTTTC
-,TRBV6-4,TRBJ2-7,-,CASSELPGSYEQYF,TGTGCCAGCAGTGAACTTCCGGGATCCTACGAGCAGTACTTC
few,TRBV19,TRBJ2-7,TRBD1,CASSTKGQVGEQYF,TGTGCCAGTAGTACAAAAGGACAGGTTGGCGAGCAGTACTTC
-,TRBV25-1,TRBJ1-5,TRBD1,CASRGQGDQPQHF,TGTGCCAGCAGAGGACAGGGTGATCAGCCCCAGCATTTT
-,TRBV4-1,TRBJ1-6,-,CASSQEGRWASYNSPLHF,TGCGCCAGCAGCCAAGAAGGCCGCTGGGCCTCCTATAATTCACCCCTCCACTTT
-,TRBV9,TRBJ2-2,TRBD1,CASSPGQGNTGELFF,TGTGCCAGCAGCCCGGGACAGGGGAACACCGGGGAGCTGTTTTTT
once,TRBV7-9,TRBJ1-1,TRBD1,CASSFSQGLGTEAFF,TGTGCCAGCAGCTTCTCACAGGGGCTAGGGACTGAAGCTTTCTTT
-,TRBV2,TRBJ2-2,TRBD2,CASMAASGFTGELFF,TGTGCCAGCATGGCGGCTAGCGGTTTCACCGGGGAGCTGTTTTTT
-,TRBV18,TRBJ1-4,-,CASSLTGPATNEKLFF,TGTGCCAGCTCACTTACAGGGCCTGCAACTAATGAAAAACTGTTTTTT
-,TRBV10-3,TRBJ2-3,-,CATGGDQLTDTQYF,TGTGCCACCGGAGGGGACCAACTCACAGATACGCAGTATTTT
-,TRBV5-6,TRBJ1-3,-,CASSSRGPGNTIYF,TGTGCCAGCAGCTCAAGGGGCCCTGGAAACACCATATATTTT
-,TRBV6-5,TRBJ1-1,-,CASSYAGRTEAFF,TGTGCCAGCAGTTATGCGGGTCGAACTGAAGCTTTCTTT
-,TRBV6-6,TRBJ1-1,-,CASSYGQYPEAFF,TGTGCCAGCAGTTACGGGCAATACCCTGAAGCTTTCTTT
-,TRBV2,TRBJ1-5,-,CASSESAAGGEPQHF,TGTGCCAGCAGTGAATCGGCGGCGGGTGGGGAGCCCCAGCATTTT
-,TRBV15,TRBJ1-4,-,CATSRSGTSNEKLFF,TGTGCCACCAGCCGCTCCGGGACAAGTAATGAAAAACTGTTTTTT
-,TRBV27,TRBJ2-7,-,CASSLSVGYPYEQYF,TGTGCCAGCAGTTTATCGGTCGGGTACCCCTACGAGCAGTACTTC
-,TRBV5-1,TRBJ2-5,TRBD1,CASSADRTVETQYF,TGCGCCAGCAGCGCGGACAGGACCGTGGAGACCCAGTACTTC
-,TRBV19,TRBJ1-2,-,CASSTPAGGHYGYTF,TGTGCCAGTAGTACTCCAGCGGGGGGTCACTATGGCTACACCTTC
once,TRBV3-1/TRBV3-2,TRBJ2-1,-,CASSQQGRSYNEQFF,TGTGCCAGCAGCCAACAGGGAAGGTCCTACAATGAGCAGTTCTTC
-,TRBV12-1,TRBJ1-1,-,CASSVNSPEAFF,TGTGCCAGCAGCGTAAACAGTCCTGAAGCTTTCTTT
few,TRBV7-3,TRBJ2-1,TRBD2,CASSLGTSFNEQFF,TGTGCCAGCAGCTTAGGGACTAGCTTCAATGAGCAGTTCTTC
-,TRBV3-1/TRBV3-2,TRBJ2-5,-,CASSQVAHLGTQYF,TGTGCCAGCAGCCAAGTCGCCCACCTCGGGACCCAGTACTTC
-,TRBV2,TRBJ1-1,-,CASRLNTEAFF,TGTGCCAGCAGATTAAACACTGAAGCTTTCTTT
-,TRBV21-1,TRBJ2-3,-,CASSKEEVDYLSTDTQYF,TGTGCCAGCAGCAAAGAAGAGGTGGACTACCTTAGCACAGATACGCAGTATTTT
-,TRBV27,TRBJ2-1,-,CASSFVDRIYNEQFF,TGTGCCAGCAGTTTTGTAGACAGGATCTACAATGAGCAGTTCTTC
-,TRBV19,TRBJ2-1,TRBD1,CASSIDRGRGNEQFF,TGTGCCAGTAGTATCGACAGGGGGCGCGGTAATGAGCAGTTCTTC
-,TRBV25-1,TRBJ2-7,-,CASGFGFTYEQYF,TGTGCCAGCGGTTTCGGGTTTACCTACGAGCAGTACTTC
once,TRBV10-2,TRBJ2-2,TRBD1,CASSDSRGYTGELFF,TGCGCCAGCAGTGATTCCAGGGGGTACACCGGGGAGCTGTTTTTT
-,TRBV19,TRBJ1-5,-,CASKEEFSNQPQHF,TGTGCCAGTAAGGAGGAATTCAGCAATCAGCCCCAGCATTTT
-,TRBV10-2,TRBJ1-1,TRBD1,CASSGRQGSATEAFF,TGCGCCAGCAGTGGACGACAGGGGTCGGCCACTGAAGCTTTCTTT
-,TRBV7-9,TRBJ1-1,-,CASSLEKSGEAFF,TGTGCCAGCAGCTTAGAAAAATCGGGTGAAGCTTTCTTT
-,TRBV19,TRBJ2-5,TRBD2,CASALGYSGGLREETQYF,TGTGCCAGTGCCCTAGGGTATAGCGGGGGTTTGAGGGAAGAGACCCAGTACTTC
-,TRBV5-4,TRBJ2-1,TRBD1,CASRGDRGNEQFF,TGTGCCAGCAGAGGAGACAGGGGAAATGAGCAGTTCTTC
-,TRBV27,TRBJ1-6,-,CASSLNGQGSSPLHF,TGTGCCAGCAGTTTAAATGGTCAGGGGAGTTCACCCCTCCACTTT
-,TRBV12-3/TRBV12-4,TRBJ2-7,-,CASSFLSYEQYF,TGTGCCAGCAGTTTTTTATCCTACGAGCAGTACTTC
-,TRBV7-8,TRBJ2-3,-,CASSIWFGGATDTQYF,TGTGCCAGCAGCATATGGTTTGGGGGGGCCACAGATACGCAGTATTTT
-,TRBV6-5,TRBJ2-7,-,CASRMEVYGYEQYF,TGTGCCAGCAGGATGGAGGTTTATGGTTACGAGCAGTACTTC
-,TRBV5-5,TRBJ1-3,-,CASSRTGGSGNTIYF,TGTGCCAGCAGCCGGACGGGGGGCTCTGGAAACACCATATATTTT